A single sample is the source of the 16 T cell receptor beta chains below, sequenced in a study of T cell responses to AZD1222 COVID-19 vaccine. The assay was immunoSEQ multiplex PCR, and TCRdb's table has in-frame clones only and misses some. The data hold roughly 83,000 clones, with roughly 86% observed a single time. The starting material was peripheral blood, obtained on day 0 of AZD1222 vaccination. Every receptor here comes from an adult in good health.

The genes are TRBV18 and TRBJ2-5, with a tentative D call TRBD1 (6 bases). Germline-derived CDR1 and CDR2 are KGHSH and LQKENI. Trimming pared 4 bases from V and 2 bases from J, leaving 17 bases between. CDR3 length: 16 residues. This CDR3 is CASSLLDSITQETQYF. CDR3 sequence (DNA): TGTGCCAGCTCACTACTGGACAGCATAACACAAGAGACCCAGTACTTC.

The chain employs TRBV7-2 and TRBJ1-3; D not resolved. Germline values: CDR1 SGHTA, CDR2 FQGNSA. The V gene lost 2 bases and the J gene lost 0 bases, with 8 bases spanning the gap. The CDR3 length is 15 residues. The CDR3: CASSLSIPSGNTIYF. The CDR3 DNA reads as TGTGCCAGCAGCTTAAGTATCCCCTCTGGAAACACCATATATTTT. Looking up the rest from reference TRBV7-2 and TRBJ1-3 gives the full variable domain: GAGVSQSPSNKVTEKGKDVELRCDPISGHTALYWYRQSLGQGLEFLIYFQGNSAPDKSGLPSDRFSAERTGGSVSTLTIQRTQQEDSAVYLCASSLSIPSGNTIYFGEGSWLTVV.

The chain couples TRBV18 to TRBJ2-7, with 12 bases that match TRBD2. CDR3 size: 15 residues. After removal of 3 bases from V and 11 bases from J, the junction contained 11 bases not matched to a gene. Germline-derived CDR1 and CDR2 are KGHSH and LQKENI. CDR3 nucleotides: TGTGCCAGCTCACCGGACCTAGCGGGAGGGCTAAAGGAGTACTTC. It yields the protein CASSPDLAGGLKEYF.

CDR3 in DNA: TGTGCCAGCAGCTACCCAGGACAGGGGACGGGTGAAAAACTGTTTTTT. The encoded protein is CASSYPGQGTGEKLFF. The gene calls are TRBV7-9 and TRBJ1-4; 9 bases fit TRBD1. Trimming removed 4 bases from V and 7 bases from J; junction bases left unmatched: 10. Germline loops: CDR1 SEHNR, CDR2 FQNEAQ (reference sequence). The CDR3 is 16 residues long.

The V gene is TRBV4-3, the J gene TRBJ2-5, with TRBD1 matching 9 bases. J was trimmed by 5 bases and V by 3 bases; bases with no gene match: 4. CDR3 length: 14 residues. Germline V gives CDR1 LGHNA, CDR2 YSLEER. CDR3 residues: CASSQGTGMETQYF. The CDR3 DNA follows: TGCGCCAGCAGCCAGGGGACAGGGATGGAGACCCAGTACTTC.

This clone was picked up a small number of times. This chain uses TRBV5-1 with TRBJ2-3, with 7 bases lining up with TRBD2. V lost 3 bases and J lost 0; bases outside the gene matches: 4. Germline CDR1 reads SGHRS; CDR2 reads YFSETQ. The CDR3 runs to 15 residues. The CDR3 bases are TGCGCCAGCAGCTCAGCTAGCGGTAGCACAGATACGCAGTATTTT. It encodes CASSSASGSTDTQYF.

The chain recombines TRBV12-3 or TRBV12-4 with TRBJ2-5; D is possibly TRBD1 (6 bases). There are 13 residues in the CDR3. Trimming removed 6 bases from V and 5 bases from J, with 13 bases in between. The CDR3 DNA reads TGTGCCAGCAGCAGGGGAGCTGGTGAGACCCAGTACTTC. The encoded protein is CASSRGAGETQYF.

The CDR3 bases are TGCGCCAGCAGCTTGTTGACTAGCGGGGGGAGCACAGATACGCAGTATTTT. Translating it yields CASSLLTSGGSTDTQYF. The chain couples TRBV5-1 to TRBJ2-3, with 13 nucleotides matching TRBD2. The ends lost 1 base at V and 0 bases at J; junction bases unmatched: 2. The CDR3 has 17 amino acids. Germline CDR1 SGHRS, CDR2 YFSETQ.

This CDR3 is CSVDSLNEQYF. The DNA of the CDR3 is TGCAGCGTTGACAGTCTGAACGAGCAGTACTTC. This chain connects TRBV29-1 to TRBJ2-7; D uncertain. The CDR3 consists of 11 residues. Trimming took 3 bases from V and 5 from J, leaving 8 bases between them. Germline assignment: CDR1 SQVTM and CDR2 ANQGSEA.

The V call is TRBV15, the J call TRBJ1-2; 9 nucleotides align to TRBD1. Germline CDR1 reads LNHNV; CDR2 reads YYDKDF (reference sequence). J gave up 7 bases and V 5 bases, and 14 bases lay outside the gene matches. The CDR3 has 16 amino acids. The CDR3 loop is CATSSHGGQGLGGYTF. The CDR3 bases are TGTGCCACCAGCTCCCATGGGGGACAGGGTTTGGGTGGCTACACCTTC. Using reference TRBV15 and TRBJ1-2 for the parts outside the CDR3, the full variable domain is DAMVIQNPRYQVTQFGKPVTLSCSQTLNHNVMYWYQQKSSQAPKLLFHYYDKDFNNEADTPDNFQSRRPNTSFCFLDIRSPGLGDTAMYLCATSSHGGQGLGGYTFGSGTRLTVV.

A single count supports this clone. The chain combines TRBV7-8 with TRBJ2-5; perhaps D is TRBD1 or TRBD2 (5 bases each). The V gene lost 2 bases and the J gene lost 4 bases, with 8 bases spanning the gap. The CDR3 is made up of 13 amino acids. The V gene's germline CDR1 is SGHVS and CDR2 FQNEAQ. CDR3 loop: CASSLMGVETQYF. In nucleotides, the CDR3 is TGTGCCAGCAGCTTAATGGGGGTAGAGACCCAGTACTTC. The full variable domain, in which reference TRBV7-8 and TRBJ2-5 provide the parts outside the CDR3, is GAGVSQSPRYKVAKRGQDVALRCDPISGHVSLFWYQQALGQGPEFLTYFQNEAQLDKSGLPSDRFFAERPEGSVSTLKIQRTQQEDSAVYLCASSLMGVETQYFGPGTRLLVL.

The chain links TRBV5-1 to TRBJ2-1, with 8 bases aligning to TRBD2. Germline-derived CDR1 and CDR2 are SGHRS and YFSETQ. This CDR3 region has 16 residues. The junction had 11 bases not matched to a gene; V was cut back by 5 bases and J by 4 bases. CDR3 in amino acids: CASRPKGRGAYNEQFF. The CDR3 region has the DNA TGCGCCAGCAGGCCGAAGGGGCGGGGGGCTTACAATGAGCAGTTCTTC. Full variable domain (rest looked up from reference TRBV5-1 and TRBJ2-1): KAGVTQTPRYLIKTRGQQVTLSCSPISGHRSVSWYQQTPGQGLQFLFEYFSETQRNKGNFPGRFSGRQFSNSRSEMNVSTLELGDSALYLCASRPKGRGAYNEQFFGPGTRLTVL.

The rearrangement links TRBV30 to TRBJ2-1; possibly TRBD2 for D (5 bases). Germline loops: CDR1 GTSNPN, CDR2 SVGIG (reference sequence). The CDR3 sequence is 14 residues long. Trimming took off 0 bases at V and 7 bases at J, with 13 bases between the two ends. CDR3 nucleotides: TGTGCCTGGAGTGTGTTCGTGCTAGCAAATGAGCAGTTCTTC. Its translation is CAWSVFVLANEQFF.

This chain connects TRBV6-1 to TRBJ1-2; no definite D call. Trimming left V 2 bases short and J 2 bases short, with 9 bases between. Per germline, CDR1 MNHNS and CDR2 SASEGT. The CDR3 has 14 residues. This CDR3 reads CASSEPDGNYGYTF. As DNA, the CDR3 is TGTGCCAGCAGTGAACCCGACGGAAACTATGGCTACACCTTC.

The chain carries TRBV7-6 and TRBJ1-1, with 9 bases lining up with TRBD1. Germline trimming cut 5 bases from V and 7 bases from J; bases unmatched to any gene: 11. CDR1 is SGHVS and CDR2 is FNYEAQ in the germline V gene. CDR3 length: 15 residues. CDR3 in DNA: TGTGCCAGCAGCCATTACCGGGACAGGGATTATGAAGCTTTCTTT. It codes for CASSHYRDRDYEAFF.

V and J are TRBV15 and TRBJ2-5, with 7 bases identical to TRBD2. After removal of 1 base from V and 1 base from J, the junction contained 6 bases not matched to a gene. This CDR3 region has 16 residues. Germline loops: CDR1 LNHNV, CDR2 YYDKDF (reference sequence). For the CDR3, the DNA is TGTGCCACCAGCAGAGCTGGCGGGGGAACCCAAGAGACCCAGTACTTC. Translated: CATSRAGGGTQETQYF.